This T cell receptor (beta chain) comes out of a study of T cell responses to AZD1222 COVID-19 vaccine. Across the whole study: The study pooled second doses at about 4 or about 12 weeks.

Of note for this clone: The antigen remains undetermined.

TCRdb's copy holds only in-frame clones and misses some; the assay was immunoSEQ multiplex PCR. Among under 130,000 clones listed, around 90% were seen once. Study-wide results and limits: CD4 TCRs covered the whole spike, strongest at regions 160-218 and 743-854. Sampled repertoires all dated from after the peak T cell response. At baseline, just 6 or 7 AZD1222 recipients tested seropositive.

The sample here was peripheral blood, taken on day 0 of AZD1222 vaccination. This receptor was identified in an adult in good health.

In nucleotides, the CDR3 is TGCGCCAGCAGCTTGGCCAGGGCCGGGGAGCTGTTTTTT. Translated, it gives CASSLARAGELFF. The rearrangement joins TRBV5-1 to TRBJ2-2; possibly TRBD1 for D (5 bases). Looked up from germline, CDR1 is SGHRS and CDR2 is YFSETQ. The CDR3 runs 13 residues. Between the trimmed V and J ends, which lost 0 bases and 6 bases, there was a span of 6 bases.